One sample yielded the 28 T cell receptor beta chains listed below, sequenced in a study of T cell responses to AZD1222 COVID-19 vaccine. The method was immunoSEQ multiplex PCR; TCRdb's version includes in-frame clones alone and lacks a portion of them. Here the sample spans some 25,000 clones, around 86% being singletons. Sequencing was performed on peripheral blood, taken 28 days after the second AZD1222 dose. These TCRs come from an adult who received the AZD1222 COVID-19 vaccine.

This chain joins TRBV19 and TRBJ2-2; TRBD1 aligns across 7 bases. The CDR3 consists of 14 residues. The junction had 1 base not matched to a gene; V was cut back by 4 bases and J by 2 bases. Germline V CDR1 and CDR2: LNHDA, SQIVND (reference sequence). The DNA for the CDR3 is TGTGCCAGTAGTAGACAGGGAAACACCGGGGAGCTGTTTTTT. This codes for CASSRQGNTGELFF.

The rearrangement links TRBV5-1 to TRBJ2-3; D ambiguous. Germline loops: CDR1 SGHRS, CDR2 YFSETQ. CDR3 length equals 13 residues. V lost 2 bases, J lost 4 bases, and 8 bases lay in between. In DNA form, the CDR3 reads TGCGCCAGCAGCTTAGGGTCGCCAGATACGCAGTATTTT. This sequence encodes CASSLGSPDTQYF.

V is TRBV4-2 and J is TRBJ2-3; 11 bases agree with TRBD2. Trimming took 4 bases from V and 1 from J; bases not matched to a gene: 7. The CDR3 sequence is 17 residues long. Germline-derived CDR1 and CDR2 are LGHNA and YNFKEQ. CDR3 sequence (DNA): TGTGCCAGCAGCCGGACGCAGGGACTAGCGGGCACAGATACGCAGTATTTT. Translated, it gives CASSRTQGLAGTDTQYF.

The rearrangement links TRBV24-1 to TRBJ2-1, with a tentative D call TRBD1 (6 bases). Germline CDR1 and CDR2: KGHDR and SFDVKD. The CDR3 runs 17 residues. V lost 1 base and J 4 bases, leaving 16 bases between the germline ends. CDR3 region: CATSDFRGGFTYNEQFF. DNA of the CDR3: TGTGCCACCAGTGATTTCAGGGGCGGGTTCACATACAATGAGCAGTTCTTC.

CDR3 nucleotides: TGCAGCGTTGAAGAGGGGAGGGACTCCTACGAGCAGTACTTC. This codes for CSVEEGRDSYEQYF. The chain uses TRBV29-1 and TRBJ2-7; 7 nucleotides align to TRBD2. V shed 0 bases and J 0 bases; nucleotides not matched to a gene: 2. The CDR3 is 14 amino acids. Germline assignment: CDR1 SQVTM and CDR2 ANQGSEA.

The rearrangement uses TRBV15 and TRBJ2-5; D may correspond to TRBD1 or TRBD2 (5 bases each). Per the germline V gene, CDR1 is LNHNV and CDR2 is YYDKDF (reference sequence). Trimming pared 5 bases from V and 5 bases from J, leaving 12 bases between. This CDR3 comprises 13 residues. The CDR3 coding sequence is TGTGCCACCAGCCGGGGCGGGCGGGAGACCCAGTACTTC. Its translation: CATSRGGRETQYF.

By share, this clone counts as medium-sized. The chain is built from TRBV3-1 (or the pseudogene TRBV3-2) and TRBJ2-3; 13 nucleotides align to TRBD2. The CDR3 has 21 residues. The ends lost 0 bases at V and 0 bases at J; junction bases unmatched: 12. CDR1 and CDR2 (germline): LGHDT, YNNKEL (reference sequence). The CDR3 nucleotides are TGTGCCAGCAGCCAAGAAATTTCGGGACTAGCGGGGCTCTCTAGCACAGATACGCAGTATTTT. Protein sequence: CASSQEISGLAGLSSTDTQYF.

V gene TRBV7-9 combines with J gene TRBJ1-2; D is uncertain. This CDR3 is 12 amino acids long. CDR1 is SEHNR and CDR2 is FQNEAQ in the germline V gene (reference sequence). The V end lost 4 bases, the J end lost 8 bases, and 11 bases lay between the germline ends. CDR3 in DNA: TGTGCCAGCAGCTCGACTGTCGAAGGCTACACCTTC. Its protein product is CASSSTVEGYTF.

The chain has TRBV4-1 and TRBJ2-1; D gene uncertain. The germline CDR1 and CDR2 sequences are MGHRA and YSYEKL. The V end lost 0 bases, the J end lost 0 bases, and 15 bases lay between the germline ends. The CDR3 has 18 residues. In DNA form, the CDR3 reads TGCGCCAGCAGCCAAGAAGCCCCAGCCGGTAACTCCTACAATGAGCAGTTCTTC. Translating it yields CASSQEAPAGNSYNEQFF.

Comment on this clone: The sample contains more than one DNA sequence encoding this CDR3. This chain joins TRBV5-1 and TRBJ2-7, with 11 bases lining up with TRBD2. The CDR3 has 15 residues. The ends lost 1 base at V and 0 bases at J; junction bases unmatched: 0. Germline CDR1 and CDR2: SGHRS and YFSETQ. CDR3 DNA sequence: TGCGCCAGCAGCTTGACTAGCGGGAGCTCCTACGAGCAGTACTTC. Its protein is CASSLTSGSSYEQYF.

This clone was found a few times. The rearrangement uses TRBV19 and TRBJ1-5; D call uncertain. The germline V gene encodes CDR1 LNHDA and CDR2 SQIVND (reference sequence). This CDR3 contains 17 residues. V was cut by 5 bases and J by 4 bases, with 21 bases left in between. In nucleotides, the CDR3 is TGTGCCAGTAGTTCCACCTTCCCCCCCCTCTCTAATCAGCCCCAGCATTTT. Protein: CASSSTFPPLSNQPQHF.

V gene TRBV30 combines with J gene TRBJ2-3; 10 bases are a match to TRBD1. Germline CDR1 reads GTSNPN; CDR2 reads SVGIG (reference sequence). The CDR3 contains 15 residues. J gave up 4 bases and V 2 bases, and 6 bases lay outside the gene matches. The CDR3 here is CAWSPRDRGPDTQYF. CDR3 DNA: TGTGCCTGGAGTCCCCGGGACAGGGGTCCAGATACGCAGTATTTT.

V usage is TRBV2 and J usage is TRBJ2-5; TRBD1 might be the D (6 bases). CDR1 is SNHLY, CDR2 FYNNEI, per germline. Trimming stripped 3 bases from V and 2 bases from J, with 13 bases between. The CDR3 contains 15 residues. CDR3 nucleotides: TGTGCCAGCAGTGAGGGGCAGGGGCTGCAAGAGACCCAGTACTTC. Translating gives CASSEGQGLQETQYF.

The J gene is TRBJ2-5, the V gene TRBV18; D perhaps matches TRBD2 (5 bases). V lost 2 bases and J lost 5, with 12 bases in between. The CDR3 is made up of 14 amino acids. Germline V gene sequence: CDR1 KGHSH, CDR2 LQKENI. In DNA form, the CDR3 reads TGTGCCAGCTCACCATCCGGGGTCGGGGAGACCCAGTACTTC. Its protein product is CASSPSGVGETQYF.

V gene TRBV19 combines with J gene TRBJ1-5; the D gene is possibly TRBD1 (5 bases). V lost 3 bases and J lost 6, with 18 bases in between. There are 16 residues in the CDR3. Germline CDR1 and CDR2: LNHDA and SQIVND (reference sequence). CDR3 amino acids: CASSIPGIGEGQPQHF. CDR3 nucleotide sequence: TGTGCCAGTAGTATTCCCGGAATAGGGGAGGGTCAGCCCCAGCATTTT. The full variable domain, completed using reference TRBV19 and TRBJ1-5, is DGGITQSPKYLFRKEGQNVTLSCEQNLNHDAMYWYRQDPGQGLRLIYYSQIVNDFQKGDIAEGYSVSREKKESFPLTVTSAQKNPTAFYLCASSIPGIGEGQPQHFGDGTRLSIL.

The CDR3 here is CASSLTGYSYNEQFF. The CDR3 region has the DNA TGTGCCAGCAGCTTAACAGGGTACTCCTACAATGAGCAGTTCTTC. V gene TRBV5-6 combines with J gene TRBJ2-1; D is perhaps TRBD1 (6 bases). Trimming stripped 2 bases from V and 0 bases from J, with 9 bases between. Germline V gives CDR1 SGHDT, CDR2 YYEEEE. The CDR3 is 15 amino acids.

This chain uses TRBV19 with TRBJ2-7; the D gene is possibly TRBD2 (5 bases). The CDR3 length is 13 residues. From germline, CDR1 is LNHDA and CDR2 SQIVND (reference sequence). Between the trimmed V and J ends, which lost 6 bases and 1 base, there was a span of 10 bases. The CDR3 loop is CASSSGKSYEQYF. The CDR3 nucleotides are TGTGCCAGTAGCAGCGGCAAGTCCTACGAGCAGTACTTC.

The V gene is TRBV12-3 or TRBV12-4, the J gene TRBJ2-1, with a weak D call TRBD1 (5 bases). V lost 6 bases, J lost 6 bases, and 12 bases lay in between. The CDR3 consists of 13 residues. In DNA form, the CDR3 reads TGTGCCAGCAGAACAGGCGATGGCAATGAGCAGTTCTTC. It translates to CASRTGDGNEQFF.

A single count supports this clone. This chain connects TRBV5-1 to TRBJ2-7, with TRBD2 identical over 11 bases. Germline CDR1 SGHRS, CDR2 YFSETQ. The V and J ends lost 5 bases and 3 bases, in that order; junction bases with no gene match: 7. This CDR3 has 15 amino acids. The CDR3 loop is CASRPTGTSGYEQYF. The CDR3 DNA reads TGCGCCAGCAGACCGACCGGGACTAGCGGCTACGAGCAGTACTTC.

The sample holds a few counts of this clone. The CDR3 protein is CASSLSDLMAEQFF. The CDR3 nucleotides are TGTGCCAGCAGCTTGTCGGACTTGATGGCTGAGCAGTTCTTC. The chain is built from TRBV7-8 and TRBJ2-1, with a weak D call TRBD2 (5 bases). V was shortened by 3 bases and J by 9 bases, with 15 bases between the two germline ends. Per the germline V gene, CDR1 is SGHVS and CDR2 is FQNEAQ. This CDR3 is 14 amino acids long.

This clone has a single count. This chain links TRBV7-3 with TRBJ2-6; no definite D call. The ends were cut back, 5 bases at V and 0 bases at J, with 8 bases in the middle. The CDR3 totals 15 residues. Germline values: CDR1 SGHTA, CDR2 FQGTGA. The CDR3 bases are TGTGCCAGCAGCCAATGGGACTCTGGGGCCAACGTCCTGACTTTC. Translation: CASSQWDSGANVLTF.

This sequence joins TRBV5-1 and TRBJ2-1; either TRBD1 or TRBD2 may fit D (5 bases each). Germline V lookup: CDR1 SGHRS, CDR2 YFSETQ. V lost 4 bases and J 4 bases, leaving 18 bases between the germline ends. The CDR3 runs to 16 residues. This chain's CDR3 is CASSISPGPTYNEQFF. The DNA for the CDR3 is TGCGCCAGCAGCATATCCCCGGGGCCAACTTACAATGAGCAGTTCTTC. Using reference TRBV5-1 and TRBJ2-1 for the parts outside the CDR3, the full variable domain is KAGVTQTPRYLIKTRGQQVTLSCSPISGHRSVSWYQQTPGQGLQFLFEYFSETQRNKGNFPGRFSGRQFSNSRSEMNVSTLELGDSALYLCASSISPGPTYNEQFFGPGTRLTVL.

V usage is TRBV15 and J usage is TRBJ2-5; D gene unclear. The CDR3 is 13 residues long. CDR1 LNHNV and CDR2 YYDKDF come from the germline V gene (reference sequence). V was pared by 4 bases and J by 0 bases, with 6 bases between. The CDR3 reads CATSTRHQETQYF. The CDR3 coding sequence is TGTGCCACCAGCACACGCCACCAAGAGACCCAGTACTTC.

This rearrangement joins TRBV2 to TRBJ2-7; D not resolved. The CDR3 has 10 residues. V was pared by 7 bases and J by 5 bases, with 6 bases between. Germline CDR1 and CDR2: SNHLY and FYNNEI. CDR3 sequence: CASNLDEQYF. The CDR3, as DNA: TGTGCCAGCAATCTGGACGAGCAGTACTTC.

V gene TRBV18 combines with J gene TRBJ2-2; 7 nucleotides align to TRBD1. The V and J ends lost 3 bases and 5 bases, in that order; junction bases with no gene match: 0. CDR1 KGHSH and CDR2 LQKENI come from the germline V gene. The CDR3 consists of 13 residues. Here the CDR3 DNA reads TGTGCCAGCTCACCCAGGGGGACCGGGGAGCTGTTTTTT. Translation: CASSPRGTGELFF.

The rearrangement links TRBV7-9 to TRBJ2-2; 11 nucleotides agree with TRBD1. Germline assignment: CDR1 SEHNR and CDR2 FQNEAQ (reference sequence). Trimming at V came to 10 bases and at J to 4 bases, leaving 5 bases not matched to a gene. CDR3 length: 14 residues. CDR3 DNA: TGTGCCACCGAGGACAGGGGGCCCACCGGGGAGCTGTTTTTT. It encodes CATEDRGPTGELFF.

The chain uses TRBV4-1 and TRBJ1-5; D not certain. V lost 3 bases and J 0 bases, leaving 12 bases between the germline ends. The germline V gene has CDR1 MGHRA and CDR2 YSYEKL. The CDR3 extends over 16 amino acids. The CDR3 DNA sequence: TGCGCCAGCAGCCACTTAGTCGCAGCTAGCAATCAGCCCCAGCATTTT. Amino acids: CASSHLVAASNQPQHF.

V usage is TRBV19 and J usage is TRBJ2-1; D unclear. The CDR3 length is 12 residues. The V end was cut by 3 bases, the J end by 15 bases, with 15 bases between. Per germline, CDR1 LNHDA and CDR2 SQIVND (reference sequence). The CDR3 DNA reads TGTGCCAGTAGTATTGGCCCCAATCAACTGTTCTTC. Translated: CASSIGPNQLFF.